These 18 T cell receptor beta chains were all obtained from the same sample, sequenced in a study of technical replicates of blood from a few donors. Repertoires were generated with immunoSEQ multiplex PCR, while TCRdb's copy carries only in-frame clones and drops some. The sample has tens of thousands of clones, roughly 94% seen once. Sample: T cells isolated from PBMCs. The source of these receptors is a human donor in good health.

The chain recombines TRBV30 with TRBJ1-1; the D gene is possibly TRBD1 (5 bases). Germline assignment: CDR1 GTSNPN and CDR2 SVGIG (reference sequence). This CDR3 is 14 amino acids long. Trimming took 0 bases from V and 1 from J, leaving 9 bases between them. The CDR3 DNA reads TGTGCCTGGAGTGTCAGGGCCACGAACACTGAAGCTTTCTTT. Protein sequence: CAWSVRATNTEAFF.

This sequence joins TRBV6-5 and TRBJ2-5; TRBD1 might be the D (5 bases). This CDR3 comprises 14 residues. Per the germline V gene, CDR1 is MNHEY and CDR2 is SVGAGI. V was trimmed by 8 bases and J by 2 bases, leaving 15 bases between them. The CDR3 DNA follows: TGTGCCAGCGGGGATCACAGGTTTCAAGAGACCCAGTACTTC. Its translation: CASGDHRFQETQYF.

CDR3 in amino acids: CASSQGDYRGNIQYF. As DNA, the CDR3 is TGCGCCAGCAGCCAAGGCGACTACAGGGGTAACATTCAGTACTTC. This rearrangement joins TRBV4-3 to TRBJ2-4; TRBD1 agrees at 7 bases. Germline CDR1 reads LGHNA; CDR2 reads YSLEER. The trim removed 1 base at V and 7 bases at J, leaving 7 bases unmatched. This CDR3 comprises 15 residues.

CDR3 region: CASSYGRGRILAEAFF. CDR3 in DNA: TGTGCCAGCAGTTATGGCAGGGGGCGAATATTGGCTGAAGCTTTCTTT. The J gene is TRBJ1-1, the V gene TRBV6-5; 8 nucleotides align to TRBD1. Germline V lookup: CDR1 MNHEY, CDR2 SVGAGI. This CDR3 is built from 16 residues. Germline trimming cut 3 bases from V and 6 bases from J; bases unmatched to any gene: 12.

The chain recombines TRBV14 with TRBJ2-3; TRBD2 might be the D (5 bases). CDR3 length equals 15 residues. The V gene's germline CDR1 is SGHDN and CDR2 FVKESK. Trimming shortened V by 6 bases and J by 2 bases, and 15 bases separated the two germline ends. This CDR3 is CASSHRVGNTDTQYF. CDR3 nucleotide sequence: TGTGCCAGCAGTCACAGAGTCGGGAACACAGATACGCAGTATTTT.

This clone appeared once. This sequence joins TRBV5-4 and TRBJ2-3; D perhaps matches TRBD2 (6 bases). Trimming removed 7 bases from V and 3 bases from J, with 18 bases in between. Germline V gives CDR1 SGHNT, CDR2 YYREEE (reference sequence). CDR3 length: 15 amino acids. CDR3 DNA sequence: TGTGCCAGCGAGGCTTTGGGTAGCGGAACAGATACGCAGTATTTT. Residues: CASEALGSGTDTQYF.

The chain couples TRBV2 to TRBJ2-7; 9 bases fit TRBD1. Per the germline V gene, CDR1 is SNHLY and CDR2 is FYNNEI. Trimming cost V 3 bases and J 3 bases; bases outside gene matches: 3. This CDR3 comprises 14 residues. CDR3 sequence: CASSDGDRDYEQYF. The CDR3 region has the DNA TGTGCCAGCAGTGACGGGGACAGGGACTACGAGCAGTACTTC.

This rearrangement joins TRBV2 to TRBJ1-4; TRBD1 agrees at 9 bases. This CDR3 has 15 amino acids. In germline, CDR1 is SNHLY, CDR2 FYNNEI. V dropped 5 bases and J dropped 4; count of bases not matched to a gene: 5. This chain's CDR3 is CASSSGTGFNEKLFF. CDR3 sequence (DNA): TGTGCCAGCAGTTCCGGGACAGGGTTTAATGAAAAACTGTTTTTT.

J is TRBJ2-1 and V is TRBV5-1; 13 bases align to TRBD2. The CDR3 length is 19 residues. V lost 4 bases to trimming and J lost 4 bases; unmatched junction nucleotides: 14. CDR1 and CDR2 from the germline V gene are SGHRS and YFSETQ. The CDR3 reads CASSTTRTSGSFIYNEQFF. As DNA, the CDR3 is TGCGCCAGCAGCACGACCAGGACTAGCGGGAGTTTCATTTACAATGAGCAGTTCTTC.

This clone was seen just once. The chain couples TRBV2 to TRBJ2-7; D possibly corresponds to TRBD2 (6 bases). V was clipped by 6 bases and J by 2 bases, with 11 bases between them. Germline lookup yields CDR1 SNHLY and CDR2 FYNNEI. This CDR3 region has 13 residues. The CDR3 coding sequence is TGTGCCAGCAGGGCGGAGGGGACCTACGAGCAGTACTTC. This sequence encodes CASRAEGTYEQYF.

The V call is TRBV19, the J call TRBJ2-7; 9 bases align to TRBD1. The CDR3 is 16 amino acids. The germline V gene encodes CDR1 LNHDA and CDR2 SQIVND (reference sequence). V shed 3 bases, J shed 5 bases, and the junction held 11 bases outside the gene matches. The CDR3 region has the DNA TGTGCCAGTAGTATCGGCGCCGGGACAGGGAGGAACGAGCAGTACTTC. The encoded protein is CASSIGAGTGRNEQYF.

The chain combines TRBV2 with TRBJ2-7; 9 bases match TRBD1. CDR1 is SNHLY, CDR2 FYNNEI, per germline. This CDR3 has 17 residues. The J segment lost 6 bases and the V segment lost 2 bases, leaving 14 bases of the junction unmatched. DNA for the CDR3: TGTGCCAGCAGTGAACTCCCTCCCGGGACAGGGAGCGTCGAGCAGTACTTC. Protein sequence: CASSELPPGTGSVEQYF.

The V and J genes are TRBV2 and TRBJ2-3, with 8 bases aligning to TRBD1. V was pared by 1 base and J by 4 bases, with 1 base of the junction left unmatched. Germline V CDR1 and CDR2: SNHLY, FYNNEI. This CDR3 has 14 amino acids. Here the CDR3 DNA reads TGTGCCAGCAGTGAAGACAGGGGGGCAGATACGCAGTATTTT. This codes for CASSEDRGADTQYF.

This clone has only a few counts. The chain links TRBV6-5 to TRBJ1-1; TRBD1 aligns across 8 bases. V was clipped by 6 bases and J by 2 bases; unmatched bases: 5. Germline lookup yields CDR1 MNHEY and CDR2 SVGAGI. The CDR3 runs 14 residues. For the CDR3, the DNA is TGTGCCAGCAGCCGGACAGGGTCCAACACTGAAGCTTTCTTT. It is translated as CASSRTGSNTEAFF.

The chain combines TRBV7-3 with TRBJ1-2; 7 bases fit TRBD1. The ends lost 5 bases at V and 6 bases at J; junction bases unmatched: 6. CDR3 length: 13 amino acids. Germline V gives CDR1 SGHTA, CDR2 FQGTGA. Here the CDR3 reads CASSPGQLNGYTF. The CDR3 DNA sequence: TGTGCCAGCAGCCCGGGACAGCTTAATGGCTACACCTTC.

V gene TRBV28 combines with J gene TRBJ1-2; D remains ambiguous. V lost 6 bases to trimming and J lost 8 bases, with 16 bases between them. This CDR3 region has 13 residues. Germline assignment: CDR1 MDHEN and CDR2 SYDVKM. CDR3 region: CASRGDPGPGYTF. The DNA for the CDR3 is TGTGCCAGCAGAGGAGATCCGGGTCCCGGCTACACCTTC.

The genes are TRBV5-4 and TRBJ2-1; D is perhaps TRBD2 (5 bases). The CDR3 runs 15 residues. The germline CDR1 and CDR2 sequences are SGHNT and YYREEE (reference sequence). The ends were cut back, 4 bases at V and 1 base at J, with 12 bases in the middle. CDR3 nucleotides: TGTGCCAGCAGCCTCCTAACGGGGTCCTACAATGAGCAGTTCTTC. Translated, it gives CASSLLTGSYNEQFF. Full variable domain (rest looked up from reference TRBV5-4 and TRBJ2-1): ETGVTQSPTHLIKTRGQQVTLRCSSQSGHNTVSWYQQALGQGPQFIFQYYREEENGRGNFPPRFSGLQFPNYSSELNVNALELDDSALYLCASSLLTGSYNEQFFGPGTRLTVL.

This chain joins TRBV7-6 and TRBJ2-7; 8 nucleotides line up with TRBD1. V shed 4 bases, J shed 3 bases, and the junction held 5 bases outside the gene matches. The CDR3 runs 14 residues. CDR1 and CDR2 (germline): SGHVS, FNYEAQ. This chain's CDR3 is CASSWGTGRYEQYF. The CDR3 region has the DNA TGTGCCAGCAGCTGGGGGACAGGCCGCTACGAGCAGTACTTC.